Shown below are 27 T cell receptor beta chains from a single sample sequenced in a study of control samples from healthy donors and cancer patients. The table came from immunoSEQ multiplex PCR; TCRdb's copy has only in-frame clones and leaves some out. This sample yields about 97,000 clones, of which 92% are seen a single time; 2.5% belongs to the top ten. Source material: blood. The source is a woman under 30 in good health.

The V and J genes are TRBV27 and TRBJ1-6; 8 bases are a match to TRBD1. V was pared by 0 bases and J by 6 bases, with 4 bases of the junction left unmatched. This CDR3 contains 16 residues. The germline V gene encodes CDR1 MNHEY and CDR2 SMNVEV (reference sequence). The CDR3 reads CASSLSGRGLNSPLHF. DNA of the CDR3: TGTGCCAGCAGTTTATCGGGCAGGGGGCTTAATTCACCCCTCCACTTT.

The chain carries TRBV5-1 and TRBJ1-6, with TRBD1 identical over 10 bases. The CDR3 runs 15 residues. The V gene end was trimmed by 0 bases and the J gene end by 7 bases; junction bases not matched to a gene: 1. Germline V gene sequence: CDR1 SGHRS, CDR2 YFSETQ. DNA of the CDR3: TGCGCCAGCAGCTTGGGGGACAGGGGCAATTCACCCCTCCACTTT. It specifies CASSLGDRGNSPLHF.

V gene TRBV27 combines with J gene TRBJ2-1; 8 positions agree with TRBD2. CDR1 is MNHEY, CDR2 SMNVEV, per germline (reference sequence). Trimming at V came to 3 bases and at J to 4 bases, leaving 11 bases not matched to a gene. The CDR3 length is 17 residues. The CDR3 is CASSFVSGVGPYNEQFF. CDR3 DNA sequence: TGTGCCAGCAGTTTTGTTAGCGGGGTGGGCCCATACAATGAGCAGTTCTTC.

This sequence joins TRBV6-1 and TRBJ1-2; D possibly corresponds to TRBD1 (5 bases). CDR1 and CDR2 from the germline V gene are MNHNS and SASEGT. This CDR3 has 16 amino acids. Trimming left V 4 bases short and J 4 bases short, with 19 bases between. CDR3: CASSAQKKGDRYGYTF. The CDR3, as DNA: TGTGCCAGCAGTGCTCAAAAGAAAGGGGATCGCTATGGCTACACCTTC.

The chain combines TRBV4-1 with TRBJ2-1; D unclear. Deletions cut 1 base from V and 0 bases from J, with 7 bases between. Germline-derived CDR1 and CDR2 are MGHRA and YSYEKL. The CDR3 spans 15 residues. CDR3 sequence reads: CASSQAPYSYNEQFF. The DNA of the CDR3 is TGCGCCAGCAGCCAAGCCCCCTACTCCTACAATGAGCAGTTCTTC.

CDR3 sequence (DNA): TGTGCCAGCAGCTCCCCCAACCGGGGACCGATGAATGAAAAACTGTTTTTT. Its protein product is CASSSPNRGPMNEKLFF. V usage is TRBV7-9 and J usage is TRBJ1-4; tentatively, D is TRBD1 (5 bases). The germline CDR1 and CDR2 sequences are SEHNR and FQNEAQ (reference sequence). The CDR3 length is 17 residues. Trimming removed 4 bases at V and 5 bases at J, with 20 bases between.

V usage is TRBV30 and J usage is TRBJ2-7; D is undetermined. Germline V gene sequence: CDR1 GTSNPN, CDR2 SVGIG (reference sequence). CDR3 length: 15 amino acids. V lost 1 base and J lost 1, with 14 bases in between. CDR3 loop: CAWSGTVTDSYEQYF. DNA for the CDR3: TGTGCCTGGAGTGGTACAGTCACAGATTCCTACGAGCAGTACTTC. Drawing the rest from reference TRBV30 and TRBJ2-7, the complete variable domain is SQTIHQWPATLVQPVGSPLSLECTVEGTSNPNLYWYRQAAGRGLQLLFYSVGIGQISSEVPQNLSASRPQDRQFILSSKKLLLSDSGFYLCAWSGTVTDSYEQYFGPGTRLTVT.

The V gene is TRBV25-1, the J gene TRBJ1-2; 7 nucleotides match TRBD1. The germline V gene has CDR1 MGHDK and CDR2 SYGVNS. The length of the CDR3 is 14 residues. Germline trimming cut 3 bases from V and 5 bases from J; bases unmatched to any gene: 6. The CDR3 is CASSENRGPYGYTF. The CDR3, as DNA: TGTGCCAGCAGTGAGAACAGGGGACCTTATGGCTACACCTTC.

The genes are TRBV6-2 or TRBV6-3 and TRBJ1-5; D might be TRBD1 (5 bases). From germline, CDR1 is MNHEY and CDR2 SVGEGT. The CDR3 consists of 14 residues. V dropped 4 bases and J dropped 3 bases, with 10 bases sitting between them. The CDR3 DNA sequence: TGTGCCAGCAGTTCGAGACAGCCCAATCAGCCCCAGCATTTT. The encoded protein is CASSSRQPNQPQHF.

The V gene is TRBV2, the J gene TRBJ2-1; 14 bases align to TRBD2. CDR3 length equals 20 residues. V lost 3 bases, J lost 2 bases, and 12 bases stayed unmatched. Germline V gives CDR1 SNHLY, CDR2 FYNNEI. The CDR3 DNA follows: TGTGCCAGCAGTGATTACCTCGGGACTAGCGGGAGAAGAGCCTACAATGAGCAGTTCTTC. Amino acid sequence: CASSDYLGTSGRRAYNEQFF.

The chain carries TRBV7-2 and TRBJ2-2; D remains unclear. V was trimmed by 2 bases and J by 4 bases, leaving 14 bases between them. The germline V gene encodes CDR1 SGHTA and CDR2 FQGNSA. The CDR3 has 16 amino acids. The CDR3 region has the DNA TGTGCCAGCAGCTTATCACATGGCTTTCCCACCGGGGAGCTGTTTTTT. Translated: CASSLSHGFPTGELFF.

The gene calls are TRBV30 and TRBJ1-6, with D possibly matching TRBD1 (5 bases). Germline V gene sequence: CDR1 GTSNPN, CDR2 SVGIG (reference sequence). V lost 0 bases and J lost 10, with 16 bases in between. The CDR3 is 15 residues long. CDR3 amino acids: CAWSVGARKASPLHF. The CDR3 DNA reads TGTGCCTGGAGTGTAGGGGCCCGAAAGGCATCACCCCTCCACTTT.

This clone was counted a few times. The chain recombines TRBV6-5 with TRBJ1-6, with D perhaps matching TRBD1 (5 bases). V dropped 11 bases and J dropped 11 bases, with 25 bases sitting between them. The CDR3 spans 15 residues. Germline CDR1 and CDR2: MNHEY and SVGAGI. The CDR3 nucleotides read TGTGCCGGGTCCTCTAACATTGGGGGAAAGGCACCCCTCCACTTT. Amino acid sequence: CAGSSNIGGKAPLHF.

The rearrangement uses TRBV11-3 and TRBJ2-3; 11 bases line up with TRBD1. V shed 7 bases, J shed 3 bases, and the junction held 6 bases outside the gene matches. The CDR3 is made up of 15 amino acids. The V gene's germline CDR1 is SGHNT and CDR2 YENEEA. CDR3 bases: TGTGCCAGCACCTCGGGACAGGGGGTGACAGATACGCAGTATTTT. Translating it yields CASTSGQGVTDTQYF.

The chain's CDR3 is CASSQQNNSPLHF. The CDR3 bases are TGTGCCAGCAGTCAACAGAATAATTCACCCCTCCACTTT. V usage is TRBV25-1 and J usage is TRBJ1-6; D call uncertain. Germline CDR1 reads MGHDK; CDR2 reads SYGVNS. The CDR3 has 13 amino acids. V lost 5 bases and J 5 bases, leaving 7 bases between the germline ends.

The chain is built from TRBV4-1 and TRBJ2-7; D is unclear. Trimming took off 1 base at V and 3 bases at J, with 7 bases between the two ends. From germline, CDR1 is MGHRA and CDR2 YSYEKL. This CDR3 spans 13 amino acids. The chain's CDR3 is CASSQAHVYEQYF. CDR3 in DNA: TGCGCCAGCAGCCAAGCACACGTCTACGAGCAGTACTTC.

This chain uses TRBV24-1 with TRBJ2-4, with D perhaps matching TRBD1 or TRBD2 (5 bases each). CDR1 is KGHDR, CDR2 SFDVKD, per germline. This CDR3 has 16 amino acids. V lost 4 bases and J 3 bases, leaving 15 bases between the germline ends. The CDR3, as DNA: TGTGCCACCAGTGAGACTGCCGGGACCGACAAAAACATTCAGTACTTC. Translation gives CATSETAGTDKNIQYF.

The rearrangement joins TRBV25-1 to TRBJ1-1; D is undetermined. This CDR3 region has 13 residues. Germline loops: CDR1 MGHDK, CDR2 SYGVNS. V dropped 2 bases and J dropped 7 bases, with 11 bases sitting between them. The CDR3 bases are TGTGCCAGCAGTGAAGCAGGACGGATTGAAGCTTTCTTT. Its protein is CASSEAGRIEAFF.

This chain uses TRBV20-1 with TRBJ2-7; D gene ambiguous. This CDR3 is built from 11 residues. Trimming removed 0 bases at V and 7 bases at J, with 7 bases between. Germline lookup yields CDR1 DFQATT and CDR2 SNEGSKA (reference sequence). CDR3 nucleotides: TGCAGTGCTAGAGAGTCGGCTGAGCAGTACTTC. It encodes CSARESAEQYF.

J is TRBJ2-5 and V is TRBV7-9, with D tentatively TRBD1 (6 bases). Trimming took off 6 bases at V and 1 base at J, with 12 bases between the two ends. Germline loops: CDR1 SEHNR, CDR2 FQNEAQ (reference sequence). The CDR3 consists of 14 residues. The CDR3 loop is CASSSRDIQETQYF. CDR3 DNA sequence: TGTGCCAGCAGTTCCCGGGACATCCAAGAGACCCAGTACTTC.

The V gene is TRBV5-1, the J gene TRBJ2-7; 7 nucleotides match TRBD2. CDR1 and CDR2 (germline): SGHRS, YFSETQ. V gave up 4 bases and J gave up 9 bases; unmatched junction bases: 19. The length of the CDR3 is 16 residues. CDR3 loop: CASSPGGPRDPSGQYF. CDR3 DNA sequence: TGCGCCAGCAGCCCGGGAGGACCTAGGGACCCTTCGGGGCAGTACTTC.

The chain employs TRBV7-9 and TRBJ2-2; D gene ambiguous. The length of the CDR3 is 13 residues. The germline V gene encodes CDR1 SEHNR and CDR2 FQNEAQ (reference sequence). The V end was cut by 1 base, the J end by 4 bases, with 4 bases between. CDR3 loop: CASSLVSTGELFF. CDR3 DNA sequence: TGTGCCAGCAGCTTAGTTAGCACCGGGGAGCTGTTTTTT.

This rearrangement joins TRBV30 to TRBJ2-1; D gene ambiguous. V lost 3 bases to trimming and J lost 10 bases, with 7 bases between them. Germline CDR1 reads GTSNPN; CDR2 reads SVGIG (reference sequence). The CDR3 covers 10 residues. The chain's CDR3 is CAWRFGEQFF. The CDR3 DNA sequence: TGTGCCTGGAGGTTCGGGGAGCAGTTCTTC.

The V gene is TRBV25-1, the J gene TRBJ2-1; 11 nucleotides match TRBD2. Germline-derived CDR1 and CDR2 are MGHDK and SYGVNS. The V gene end was trimmed by 4 bases and the J gene end by 7 bases; junction bases not matched to a gene: 12. CDR3 length: 17 residues. CDR3 bases: TGTGCCAGCAGTGGACCCATGCTAGCGGGAGGCACGAATGAGCAGTTCTTC. It specifies CASSGPMLAGGTNEQFF. Full variable domain (rest looked up from reference TRBV25-1 and TRBJ2-1): EADIYQTPRYLVIGTGKKITLECSQTMGHDKMYWYQQDPGMELHLIHYSYGVNSTEKGDLSSESTVSRIRTEHFPLTLESARPSHTSQYLCASSGPMLAGGTNEQFFGPGTRLTVL.

The V gene is TRBV7-8, the J gene TRBJ2-3; no definite D call. The CDR3 is 17 amino acids. Trimming left V 0 bases short and J 2 bases short, with 15 bases between. The germline V gene has CDR1 SGHVS and CDR2 FQNEAQ. As DNA, the CDR3 is TGTGCCAGCAGCTTAGCGAGAGCCTCCCGGCTCACAGATACGCAGTATTTT. Amino acids: CASSLARASRLTDTQYF.

J is TRBJ1-2 and V is TRBV29-1; TRBD1 might be the D (6 bases). Trimming left V 6 bases short and J 1 base short, with 12 bases between. This CDR3 spans 13 amino acids. Germline CDR1 is SQVTM and CDR2 is ANQGSEA. Here the CDR3 reads CSVRDTYNYGYTF. In nucleotides, the CDR3 is TGCAGCGTCCGGGACACTTATAACTATGGCTACACCTTC. The full variable domain, with the rest looked up from reference TRBV29-1 and TRBJ1-2, is SAVISQKPSRDICQRGTSLTIQCQVDSQVTMMFWYRQQPGQSLTLIATANQGSEATYESGFVIDKFPISRPNLTFSTLTVSNMSPEDSSIYLCSVRDTYNYGYTFGSGTRLTVV.

The chain couples TRBV9 to TRBJ1-3; possibly TRBD1 for D (5 bases). The V end lost 0 bases, the J end lost 4 bases, and 11 bases lay between the germline ends. Germline CDR1 SGDLS, CDR2 YYNGEE. The CDR3 is made up of 15 amino acids. CDR3 DNA sequence: TGTGCCAGCAGCGTAGAGGGGATACCCGGAAACACCATATATTTT. It translates to CASSVEGIPGNTIYF.